This TCR beta chain came from a study of blood T cell repertoires in COVID-19. Background on the study: Samples came from the United States, Italy and Spain, spanning acute and convalescent COVID-19.

The CDR3 is 15 amino acids. The germline V gene has CDR1 MNHEY and CDR2 SMNVEV (reference sequence). Deletions cut 6 bases from V and 3 bases from J, with 15 bases between. The table came from immunoSEQ multiplex PCR; TCRdb's copy has only in-frame clones and leaves some out. The sample lists about 78,000 clones, roughly 84% occurring once. Material: peripheral blood. The clonotype originates from a man between 65 and 79 years old with active or convalescent COVID-19. This chain links TRBV27 with TRBJ1-3; tentatively, D is TRBD1 (6 bases). CDR3 protein: CASSSQGISGNTIYF. As DNA, the CDR3 is TGTGCCAGCAGCTCACAGGGTATAAGTGGAAACACCATATATTTT.